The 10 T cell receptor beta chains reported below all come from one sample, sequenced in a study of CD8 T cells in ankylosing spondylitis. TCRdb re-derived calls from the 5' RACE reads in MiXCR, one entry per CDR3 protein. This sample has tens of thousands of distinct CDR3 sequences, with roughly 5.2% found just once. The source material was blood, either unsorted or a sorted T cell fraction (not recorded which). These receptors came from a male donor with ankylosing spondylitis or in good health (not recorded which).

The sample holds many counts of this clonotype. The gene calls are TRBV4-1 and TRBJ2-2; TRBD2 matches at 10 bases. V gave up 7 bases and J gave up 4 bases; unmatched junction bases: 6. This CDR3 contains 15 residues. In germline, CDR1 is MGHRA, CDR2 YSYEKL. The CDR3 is CASKIAGGSTGELFF. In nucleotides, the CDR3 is TGCGCCAGCAAAATAGCGGGGGGTAGCACCGGGGAGCTGTTTTTT.

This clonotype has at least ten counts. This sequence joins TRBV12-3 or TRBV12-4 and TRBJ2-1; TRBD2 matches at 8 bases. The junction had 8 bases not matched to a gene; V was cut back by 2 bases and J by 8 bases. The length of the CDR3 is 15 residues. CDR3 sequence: CASSLITGTRDEQFF. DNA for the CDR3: TGTGCCAGCAGTTTAATAACAGGGACTAGGGATGAGCAGTTCTTC.

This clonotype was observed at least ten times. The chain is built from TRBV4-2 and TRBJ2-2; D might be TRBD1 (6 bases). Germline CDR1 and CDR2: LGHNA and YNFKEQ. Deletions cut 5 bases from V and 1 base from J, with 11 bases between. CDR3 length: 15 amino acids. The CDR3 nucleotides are TGTGCCAGCAGCATGCTGGGACAGAACACCGGGGAGCTGTTTTTT. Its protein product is CASSMLGQNTGELFF.

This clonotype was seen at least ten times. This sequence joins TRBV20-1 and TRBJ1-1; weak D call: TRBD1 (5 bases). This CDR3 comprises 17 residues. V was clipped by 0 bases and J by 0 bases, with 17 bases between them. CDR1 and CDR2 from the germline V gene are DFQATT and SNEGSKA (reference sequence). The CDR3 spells CSARDTYHTGLNTEAFF. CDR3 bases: TGCAGTGCTAGAGACACGTATCATACAGGTTTGAACACTGAAGCTTTCTTT.

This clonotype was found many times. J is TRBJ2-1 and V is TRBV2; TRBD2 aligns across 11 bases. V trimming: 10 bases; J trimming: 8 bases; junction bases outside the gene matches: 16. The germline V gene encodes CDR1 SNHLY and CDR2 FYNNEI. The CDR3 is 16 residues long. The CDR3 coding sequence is TGTGCCATTTCGCATCCCGGGACTAGCGGATTCGATGAGCAGTTCTTC. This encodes CAISHPGTSGFDEQFF.

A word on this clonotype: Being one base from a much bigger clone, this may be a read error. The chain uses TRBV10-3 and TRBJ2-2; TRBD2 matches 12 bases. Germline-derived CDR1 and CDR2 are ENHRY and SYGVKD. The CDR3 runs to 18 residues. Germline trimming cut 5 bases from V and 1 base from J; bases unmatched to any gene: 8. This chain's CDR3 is CAISHRLAGAQNTGELFF. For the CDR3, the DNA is TGTGCCATCAGTCACCGACTAGCGGGGGCCCAGAACACCGGGGAGCTGTTTTTT.

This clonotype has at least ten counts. CDR3 sequence: CASSLEGRGTEAFF. DNA for the CDR3: TGCGCCAGCAGCTTGGAGGGCAGGGGCACTGAAGCTTTCTTT. The V and J genes are TRBV5-1 and TRBJ1-1; D may be TRBD1 (6 bases). The germline V and J ends were trimmed by 0 bases and 4 bases, with 10 bases remaining between them. The length of the CDR3 is 14 residues. Germline CDR1 is SGHRS and CDR2 is YFSETQ.

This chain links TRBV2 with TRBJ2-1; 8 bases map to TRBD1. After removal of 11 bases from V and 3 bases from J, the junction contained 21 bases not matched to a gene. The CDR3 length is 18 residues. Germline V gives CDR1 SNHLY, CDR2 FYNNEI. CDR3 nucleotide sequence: TGTGCCCTCAGTACTACATTTCGACAGGGGCGCGACTACAATGAGCAGTTCTTC. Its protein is CALSTTFRQGRDYNEQFF.

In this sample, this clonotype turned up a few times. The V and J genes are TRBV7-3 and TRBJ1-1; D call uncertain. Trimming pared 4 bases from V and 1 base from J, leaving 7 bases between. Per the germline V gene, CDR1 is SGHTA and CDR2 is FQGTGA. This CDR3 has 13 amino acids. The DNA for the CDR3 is TGTGCCAGCAGCTATGCAGCGAACACTGAAGCTTTCTTT. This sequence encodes CASSYAANTEAFF.

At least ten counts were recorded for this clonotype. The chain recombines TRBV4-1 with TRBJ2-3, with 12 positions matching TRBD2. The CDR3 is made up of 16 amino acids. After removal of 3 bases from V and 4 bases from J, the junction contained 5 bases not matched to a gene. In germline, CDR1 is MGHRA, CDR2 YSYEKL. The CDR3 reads CASSHPRLAGADTQYF. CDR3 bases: TGCGCCAGCAGCCACCCCCGACTAGCGGGGGCAGATACGCAGTATTTT.